This T cell receptor (beta chain) was sequenced for a study of T cell responses to AZD1222 COVID-19 vaccine. Overall study results and limits: Seropositive AZD1222 recipients at baseline numbered only 5 or 6. Per reports, nearly half of all spike-specific TCRs target regions that are unmutated in variants.

A word on this clone: Its antigen is unidentified.

Generated by immunoSEQ multiplex PCR, the TCRdb table keeps only in-frame clones and is missing some. The sample records about 120,000 clones, 85% to 90% being singletons. This CDR3 has 17 amino acids. Looked up from germline, CDR1 is SGHTA and CDR2 is FQGNSA. Trimming left V 4 bases short and J 0 bases short, with 17 bases between. This rearrangement joins TRBV7-2 to TRBJ2-3; possibly TRBD1 for D (6 bases). Source: peripheral blood, taken on day 0 of AZD1222 vaccination. The clonotype originates from an adult in good health. The DNA for the CDR3 is TGTGCCAGCAGCTCCACCAGGGGCGGATCTAGCACAGATACGCAGTATTTT. This translates into CASSSTRGGSSTDTQYF. The full variable domain, with the rest looked up from reference TRBV7-2 and TRBJ2-3, is GAGVSQSPSNKVTEKGKDVELRCDPISGHTALYWYRQSLGQGLEFLIYFQGNSAPDKSGLPSDRFSAERTGGSVSTLTIQRTQQEDSAVYLCASSSTRGGSSTDTQYFGPGTRLTVL.